This T cell receptor beta chain emerged from a study of blood T cell repertoires in COVID-19. Study as a whole: Some COVID-19 samples were acute and others convalescent; all came from the United States, Italy and Spain. T cells, B-cell-depleted T cells, or PBMCs supplied cDNA or gDNA.

V lost 4 bases, J lost 1 base, and 6 bases stayed unmatched. The CDR3 consists of 16 residues. CDR1 and CDR2 from the germline V gene are SGDLS and YYNGEE. Original analysis: Amplification of reference gene primers provided the estimated nucleated cell counts. Produced via immunoSEQ multiplex PCR; TCRdb's table is partial and in-frame only. For V, J and clone size, that table is used; D and trimming come from the DNA. In the table there are hundreds of thousands of clones, around 87% of which are singletons. Sequencing was carried out using peripheral blood. This TCR derives from a human donor in a cohort sampled during active COVID-19. The V call is TRBV9, the J call TRBJ2-5; 11 bases fit TRBD2. The CDR3 coding sequence is TGTGCCAGCAGCACCCGGGGGACTAGCGGCCAAGAGACCCAGTACTTC. Residues: CASSTRGTSGQETQYF.